This T cell receptor beta chain was identified in a study of T cell responses to AZD1222 COVID-19 vaccine (dated by TCRdb to the early 2020s). The study in broad terms: AZD1222 recipients whose second dose came at about 4 weeks and those whose second dose came at about 12 weeks were combined into one group, since spike-specific TCR depth and breadth did not differ between the two schedules. A total of about 250 trial participants underwent TCR sequencing, of whom nearly 210 had received two doses of AZD1222 and roughly 26 had received two doses of the MenACWY control vaccine. Trial participants were enrolled into age subgroups of 18-55, 56-69 and 70-plus years, which contained about 150, 28 and 57 TCR-sequenced participants, respectively.

The CDR3 regions of human TCRbeta chains were analyzed by immunosequencing. As for how the authors treated the data: TCRs in the repertoires were matched against a reference library of SARS-CoV-2-specific TCRs that had been generated with the MIRA antigen-specificity platform. Breadth was defined as the fraction of unique TCRs that were SARS-CoV-2-associated, and depth was defined as the fraction of total T cells that were SARS-CoV-2-associated. Using the MIRA data, each spike-specific TCR was assigned both to the spike region to which the TCR was reactive and to a CD4 or CD8 class. Log10-transformed breadth and depth values were compared by one-way ANOVA with Sidak's multiple comparisons tests. Imported from immuneACCESS, the table was reduced by TCRdb to in-frame sequences with V and J called. These copies leave out some clones; in studies compared against another copy, an unresolved V gene accounts for under half, and the cause of the remainder is not known. V and J calls and clone size are copied from that table; D and trimming were computed from the DNA. The table for this sample lists 150,000 to 200,000 clones; more than 90% of them were counted only once. The ten largest account for 1.6% of the sample.

Paper-wide results and their limitations: Conclusions about previously exposed vaccinees are limited because only six or seven AZD1222 recipients were SARS-CoV-2 seropositive at baseline. Epitopes outside the regions mutated in the B.1.351 and B.1.1.7 variants were reportedly recognized by nearly half of the unique spike-specific TCRs. After two AZD1222 doses, spike-specific TCR breadth and depth were significantly higher than at day 0 and than in MenACWY recipients. Because no day 14 peak-response samples were available, repertoires were characterized only after the peak T cell response. CD4 TCRs associated with the vaccine covered the entire spike protein, and the dominant responses were in regions 160-218 and 743-854. In the small 56-69-year group, the increase in depth fell short of significance, most likely because of low power. Most participants were white British and females outnumbered males, and the authors suggested that clonal diversity may have been underestimated.

What the time point label conveys for this sample: baseline before first vaccination. The vaccinee samples were drawn from two UK trials, COV001 and COV002, one of which was a single-blind randomized controlled phase 2/3 trial testing AZD1222 (ChAdOx1 nCoV-19) in healthy adults. For TCRbeta chain sequencing, PBMC samples were collected from trial participants at day 0 and at day 28 after the second dose. As for this clone: It has no known antigen specificity. Per-base qualities were not stored, and no clone one base away is much larger.

Between the V and J ends, shortened by 5 bases and 4 bases respectively, the junction contains 11 bases. CDR1 and CDR2 (SGHTA, FQGTGA) derive from the germline V gene. Its CDR3 holds 14 amino acids, cysteine through phenylalanine. Only the CDR3 part of the read is kept: 42 bases, read in frame from the first base. The TCR originated in an adult in good health. The V and J genes are TRBV7-3 and TRBJ2-2, and perhaps TRBD1 as D gene, on 6 matching bases. The material sequenced was peripheral blood, taken on day 0 of AZD1222 vaccination. The sequence in DNA is TGTGCCAGCAGCGCTAACAGGGTCACCGGGGAGCTGTTTTTT. This is translated as CASSANRVTGELFF.